Shown below are 4 T cell receptor beta chains from a single sample sequenced in a study of cytomegalovirus exposure and HLA in healthy donors (dated by TCRdb to 2017 to 2019). Receptor libraries were prepared by the immunoSEQ multiplex PCR assay. TCRdb provides this immuneACCESS table in a form limited to in-frame rearrangements. Some clones are lacking; in checked studies, under half of them reflect an unresolved V gene, and why the rest are absent is not known. The sample records some 190,000 clones, about 83% of which are singletons. The top ten clones comprise roughly 1.5% of the sample. The sample comprised PBMCs. The receptor source for this set is a woman under 30 in good health and CMV-seronegative.

As for this clone: Germline and junction disagree at one end, which may indicate a read error. The chain links TRBV23-1 to TRBJ2-3, with D perhaps TRBD1 (6 bases). TRBV23-1 is placed among ORFs of uncertain function. The CDR3 is 14 residues long. CDR3 sequence (DNA): TGCGCCAGCATTACAGGGTATAGCAGAGATACGCAGTATTTT. It specifies CASITGYSRDTQYF.

In its sample, this clone was seen a few times. The rearrangement uses TRBV27 and TRBJ1-2; 7 bases are a match to TRBD1. The V and J ends lost 5 bases and 2 bases, in that order; junction bases with no gene match: 5. This CDR3 region has 14 residues. Germline V lookup: CDR1 MNHEY, CDR2 SMNVEV (reference sequence). The CDR3: CASSATQGNYGYTF. The CDR3 DNA is TGTGCCAGCAGTGCCACACAGGGGAACTATGGCTACACCTTC.

The chain is built from TRBV30 and TRBJ1-2; possible D gene TRBD1, 6 bases. Germline V lookup: CDR1 GTSNPN, CDR2 SVGIG (reference sequence). Trimming pared 4 bases from V and 11 bases from J, leaving 14 bases between. The CDR3 runs 11 residues. This chain's CDR3 is CAWTPSQGYTF. CDR3 sequence (DNA): TGTGCCTGGACGCCGTCCCAGGGGTACACCTTC.

CDR3 amino acids: CASSVFTDSNQPQHF. The CDR3, as DNA: TGTGCCAGCAGTGTTTTTACAGACAGCAATCAGCCCCAGCATTTT. The J gene is TRBJ1-5, the V gene TRBV2; D is ambiguous. This CDR3 contains 15 residues. Germline lookup yields CDR1 SNHLY and CDR2 FYNNEI. V was cut by 4 bases and J by 1 base, with 11 bases left in between.